This T cell receptor (beta chain) comes out of a study of T cell responses to AZD1222 COVID-19 vaccine. The CDR3 has 14 residues. Germline V gene lookup returns CDR1 SGHVS and CDR2 FQNEAQ. The germline V and J ends were trimmed by 6 bases and 1 base, with 12 bases remaining between them. Method: immunoSEQ multiplex PCR; TCRdb's copy keeps in-frame clones and lacks some. The data hold some 150,000 clones, with roughly 90% observed a single time. This clone came up a few times. This TCR was recovered from an adult who received the AZD1222 COVID-19 vaccine. Sequenced material: peripheral blood, taken 28 days after the second AZD1222 dose. This rearrangement joins TRBV7-8 to TRBJ2-5, with D perhaps given as TRBD1 or TRBD2 (5 bases each). The CDR3, as DNA: TGTGCCAGCAGTGCTGGGACCTTCCAAGAGACCCAGTACTTC. This translates into CASSAGTFQETQYF.